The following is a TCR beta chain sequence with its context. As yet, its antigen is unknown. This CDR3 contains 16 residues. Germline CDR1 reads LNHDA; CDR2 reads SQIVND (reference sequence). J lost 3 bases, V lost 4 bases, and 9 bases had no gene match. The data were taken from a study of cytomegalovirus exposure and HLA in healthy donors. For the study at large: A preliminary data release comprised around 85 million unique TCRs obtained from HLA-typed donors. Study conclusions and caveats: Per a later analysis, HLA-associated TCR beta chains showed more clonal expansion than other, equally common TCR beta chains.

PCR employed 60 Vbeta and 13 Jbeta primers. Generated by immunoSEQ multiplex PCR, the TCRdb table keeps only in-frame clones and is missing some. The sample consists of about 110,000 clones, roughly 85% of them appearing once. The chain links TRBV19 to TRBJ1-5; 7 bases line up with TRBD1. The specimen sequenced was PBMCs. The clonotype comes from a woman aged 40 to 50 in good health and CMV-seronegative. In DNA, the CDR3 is TGTGCCAGTAGTAGATGGACAGGCCTTCCCAATCAGCCCCAGCATTTT. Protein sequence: CASSRWTGLPNQPQHF.